Below, 28 T cell receptor beta chains from the same sample are listed, as sequenced in a study of CD8+ T cells in alopecia areata. Following RNA extraction, reverse transcription yielded cDNA that acted as the sequencing template. Sequenced by immunoSEQ multiplex PCR; TCRdb stores in-frame clones only, minus some. This sample carries under 350,000 clones, none of them present only once. Pooled cells of cutaneous lymph node origin were sorted on CD4, CD8alpha, NKG2D, NKG2ACE and other markers. The specimen was CD4+ T cells sorted from a lymph node. Receptors originate from a C3H/HeJ mouse with alopecia areata. The mice in this strain carry MHC haplotype H2-k.

There are a few counts of this clone. These gene names are mouse names. Read data end 4 residues before the CDR3 end; the end is taken from the germline J gene. This chain joins TRBV5 and TRBJ2-4; 11 nucleotides line up with TRBD2. J lost 0 bases, V lost 4 bases, and 6 bases had no gene match. The CDR3 runs 17 residues. Per the germline V gene, CDR1 is LGHNA and CDR2 is YNLKQL (reference sequence). The CDR3 is CASSPRDWGSSQNTLYF. Incomplete CDR3 DNA: TGTGCCAGCAGCCCCAGGGACTGGGGGTCTAGTCAAAAC.

This clone was seen a handful of times. Mouse gene names and germline throughout. The read terminates 4 residues before the CDR3 end, so the remaining end is supplied by the germline J gene. The chain has TRBV19 and TRBJ2-2; 9 bases agree with TRBD1. Germline CDR1 is FNHDT and CDR2 is SITEND (reference sequence). J gave up 0 bases and V 3 bases, and 3 bases lay outside the gene matches. This CDR3 is 16 amino acids long. Incomplete CDR3 DNA: TGTGCCAGCAGTAACCGGGACAGGGCAAACACCGGG. Its protein is CASSNRDRANTG. The full CDR3 protein reads CASSNRDRANTGQLYF.

Only a few counts were recorded for this clone. Gene names are mouse gene names. The read is 4 residues too short to cover the CDR3 end, so that end is filled in from the germline J gene. This sequence joins TRBV13-3 and TRBJ2-2, with D maybe TRBD1 (6 bases). CDR1 NNHDY and CDR2 SYVADS come from the germline V gene. The CDR3 runs to 15 residues. With 1 base removed from V and 4 bases from J, the gap between germline ends came to 11 bases. CDR3 DNA (partial): TGTGCCAGCAGTGATCCCAGGGGAAGCACCGGG. Amino acids: CASSDPRGSTG. The complete CDR3 sequence is CASSDPRGSTGQLYF.

For this clone: Mouse germline and gene names are used. The read comes to an end 3 residues before the CDR3 does, leaving the germline J gene to fill in the end. This sequence joins TRBV17 and TRBJ1-6; the match to TRBD1 covers 12 bases. TRBJ1-6 is known as an ORF, though its function is uncertain. V shed 3 bases and J 8 bases; nucleotides not matched to a gene: 2. The CDR3 is 15 amino acids. Germline values: CDR1 MNHDT, CDR2 YYDKIL. Partial CDR3 DNA: TGTGCTAGCAGTAGGGGACAGGGGGCTGATTCGCCC. Translated: CASSRGQGADSP. The complete CDR3 protein is CASSRGQGADSPLYF.

Notes on this clone: The gene symbols are mouse symbols. The read is 4 residues too short to cover the CDR3 end, so that end is filled in from the germline J gene. The sample carries other DNA sequences with the same CDR3. The V and J genes are TRBV17 and TRBJ1-1; D possibly corresponds to TRBD1 (5 bases). Trimming removed 5 bases at V and 4 bases at J, with 11 bases between. This CDR3 spans 13 amino acids. The germline V gene has CDR1 MNHDT and CDR2 YYDKIL. CDR3 DNA, as far as it was read: TGTGCTAGCAGTCCGGGGAGGGGCACA. Its translation is CASSPGRGT. The CDR3 in full is CASSPGRGTEVFF.

This clone was counted only a few times. Here the gene names and germline are mouse. CDR3 residues: CASGDPGLGGSAETLYF. The CDR3 DNA, read in part, is TGTGCCAGCGGTGATCCGGGACTGGGGGGGAGTGCAGAA. The rearrangement uses TRBV13-2 and TRBJ2-3; TRBD2 matches at 13 bases. The observed sequence ends 4 residues before the CDR3 terminus, with the missing tail filled in from the germline J gene. After removal of 1 base from V and 0 bases from J, the junction contained 2 bases not matched to a gene. Germline CDR1 is NNHNN and CDR2 is SYGAGS (reference sequence). CDR3 length equals 17 residues.

This clone appeared many times. The listed genes are named as in mouse. This CDR3 is CASSLGRGGSDYTF. The covered CDR3 bases are TGTGCCAGCTCTCTCGGAAGGGGGGGCTCC. The chain is built from TRBV12-1 and TRBJ1-2; maybe TRBD1 (6 bases). The read falls 4 residues short of the CDR3 end, and the missing part is taken from the germline J gene. Germline CDR1 SGHSN, CDR2 HYEKVE. The V end lost 0 bases, the J end lost 4 bases, and 11 bases lay between the germline ends. The CDR3 loop spans 14 amino acids.

This clone was seen a few times. Gene names denote mouse genes. The read ends 4 residues before the CDR3 terminus; that terminus is restored from the germline J gene. In the same sample, other DNA sequences code for this CDR3. The chain joins TRBV19 to TRBJ2-4; 7 bases match TRBD2. J lost 0 bases, V lost 5 bases, and 0 bases had no gene match. From germline, CDR1 is FNHDT and CDR2 SITEND (reference sequence). The CDR3 has 13 amino acids. The DNA read from the CDR3 is TGTGCCAGCAGACTGGGGAGTCAAAAC. It specifies CASRLGSQN. In full, the CDR3 reads CASRLGSQNTLYF.

In its sample, this clone was seen a few times. The gene names here belong to mouse. The same CDR3 is also encoded by other DNA sequences in this sample. Here the CDR3 reads CASGDAPGGNSDYTF. CDR3 DNA (partial): TGTGCCAGCGGTGATGCCCCAGGGGGGAACTCC. This chain joins TRBV13-2 and TRBJ1-2, with 7 bases identical to TRBD1. The CDR3 end lies 4 residues beyond the end of the read and is filled in from the germline J gene. CDR3 length equals 15 residues. Germline V lookup: CDR1 NNHNN, CDR2 SYGAGS (reference sequence). J gave up 2 bases and V 0 bases, and 4 bases lay outside the gene matches.

This clone has just a few counts. The genes are named according to mouse. The CDR3 goes on 4 residues after the read ends, and that part is filled in from the germline J gene. The chain couples TRBV31 to TRBJ2-2, with 9 bases aligning to TRBD2. The CDR3 length is 17 residues. The V segment lost 3 bases and the J segment 1 base; nucleotides outside the gene matches: 9. CDR1 GKSSPN and CDR2 SITVG come from the germline V gene. The CDR3 bases that were read are TGTGCCTGGAGCCCTTTCACTGGGGGGCGAAACACCGGG. This encodes CAWSPFTGGRNTG. The full CDR3 protein is CAWSPFTGGRNTGQLYF.

In regard to this clone: Mouse germline and gene names are used. The sequence runs out 4 residues before the end of the CDR3; the remainder is reconstructed from the germline J gene. This specimen includes other DNA sequences encoding the same CDR3. The chain employs TRBV19 and TRBJ2-7; D is unclear. Germline V lookup: CDR1 FNHDT, CDR2 SITEND (reference sequence). The CDR3 has 10 residues. CDR3 bases read: TGTGCCAGCAGTATTGAT. It yields the protein CASSID. The complete CDR3 sequence is CASSIDEQYF. The whole variable domain, remainder taken from reference TRBV19 and TRBJ2-7, is GGIITQTPKFLIGQEGQKLTLKCQQNFNHDTMYWYRQDSGKGLRLIYYSITENDLQKGDLSEGYDASREKKSSFSLTVTSAQKNEMAVFLCASSIDEQYFGPGTRLTVL.

This clone was seen a handful of times. Mouse names are used for the genes. The CDR3 extends 4 residues past the end of the read, so its final part is completed from the germline J gene. Other DNA sequences of this sample code for an identical CDR3. The V call is TRBV13-2, the J call TRBJ2-7; tentative D call: TRBD1 (5 bases). V was clipped by 0 bases and J by 1 base, with 5 bases between them. CDR1 NNHNN and CDR2 SYGAGS come from the germline V gene (reference sequence). The CDR3 is made up of 13 amino acids. The part of the CDR3 DNA that was read is TGTGCCAGCGGTGATGAGGGGTCCTAT. Translating gives CASGDEGSY. The entire CDR3 reads CASGDEGSYEQYF.

As regards this clone: Gene names and germline match the mouse. Read coverage stops 4 residues before the CDR3 terminus; the germline J gene supplies the remainder. The chain has TRBV19 and TRBJ2-4, with 9 nucleotides matching TRBD1. Germline values: CDR1 FNHDT, CDR2 SITEND (reference sequence). The CDR3 extends over 14 amino acids. The sequenced part of the CDR3 DNA is TGTGCCAGCAGACCCGGGACAGGGAAAAAC. Residues: CASRPGTGKN. Given in full, the CDR3 is CASRPGTGKNTLYF.

A few counts support this clone. Mouse gene names apply. The read finishes 4 residues shy of the CDR3 end, and the germline J gene is used to complete it. The rearrangement joins TRBV31 to TRBJ2-5; 10 bases align to TRBD2. This CDR3 region has 16 residues. V lost 1 base to trimming and J lost 1 base; unmatched junction nucleotides: 5. Germline V gene data show CDR1 as GKSSPN and CDR2 as SITVG. CDR3 bases read: TGTGCCTGGAGTCCCGACTGGGGGGCGTACCAAGAC. The encoded protein is CAWSPDWGAYQD. The full CDR3 protein is CAWSPDWGAYQDTQYF.

Note on this clone: The listed genes are named as in mouse. The read ends 4 residues before the CDR3 terminus; that terminus is restored from the germline J gene. Other DNA sequences in this sample translate to the same CDR3. This chain joins TRBV19 and TRBJ2-3, with a tentative D call TRBD1 (5 bases). With 2 bases removed from V and 1 base from J, the gap between germline ends came to 8 bases. The CDR3 runs to 14 residues. The germline CDR1 and CDR2 sequences are FNHDT and SITEND (reference sequence). The CDR3 sequence: CASSIQGGAETLYF. CDR3 bases read: TGTGCCAGCAGTATTCAGGGTGGTGCAGAA.

In regard to this clone: All gene names here are mouse names. Coverage ceases 4 residues before the CDR3 finishes, and the germline J gene fills in the end. The chain is built from TRBV13-3 and TRBJ2-3; 9 bases match TRBD1. Trimming took 5 bases from V and 0 from J; bases not matched to a gene: 7. This CDR3 region has 16 residues. The germline V gene has CDR1 NNHDY and CDR2 SYVADS. Incomplete CDR3 DNA: TGTGCCAGCAGAACACAGGGGGCGAGGAGTGCAGAA. This encodes CASRTQGARSAE. The whole CDR3 region reads CASRTQGARSAETLYF.

This clone was detected a few times. Mouse names are used for the genes. From the germline J gene comes the end of the CDR3, since the read stops 4 residues before it. The chain links TRBV5 to TRBJ2-2, with 7 positions matching TRBD1. CDR1 is LGHNA, CDR2 YNLKQL, per germline (reference sequence). After removal of 0 bases from V and 4 bases from J, the junction contained 5 bases not matched to a gene. The CDR3 runs to 16 residues. The CDR3 loop reads CASSQEDREVTGQLYF. Partial CDR3 DNA: TGTGCCAGCAGCCAAGAAGACAGGGAGGTCACCGGG.

Concerning this clone: Genes here carry mouse names. CDR3 bases read: TGTGCCAGCAGTGAACTGGGTCCTAGTGCAGAA. Translation gives CASSELGPSAE. In full, the CDR3 reads CASSELGPSAETLYF. V is TRBV13-1 and J is TRBJ2-3, with a weak D call TRBD2 (6 bases). The read ends 4 residues shy of where the CDR3 ends; the end is completed using the germline J gene. V lost 2 bases and J 0 bases, leaving 10 bases between the germline ends. The CDR3 runs 15 residues. Germline lookup yields CDR1 NSHNY and CDR2 SYGAGN.

As to this clone: The gene names here belong to mouse. The read gets to within 4 residues of the CDR3 end, and the germline J gene fills in the rest. The V gene is TRBV19, the J gene TRBJ2-3; 11 bases fit TRBD2. This CDR3 has 16 amino acids. The V gene's germline CDR1 is FNHDT and CDR2 SITEND (reference sequence). Trimming at V came to 3 bases and at J to 3 bases, leaving 6 bases not matched to a gene. The CDR3 bases that were read are TGTGCCAGCAGTAAAAGGACTGGGGGGTTGGCAGAA. Translating it yields CASSKRTGGLAE. The CDR3, in full, reads CASSKRTGGLAETLYF.

This clone was counted only a few times. Gene labels here are mouse ones. The CDR3 end is not reached by the read, which stops 4 residues before it; the germline J gene fills it in. The J gene is TRBJ2-2, the V gene TRBV19, with no clear D. Trimming stripped 5 bases from V and 1 base from J, with 6 bases between. The germline CDR1 and CDR2 sequences are FNHDT and SITEND (reference sequence). The CDR3 has 13 amino acids. The CDR3 loop is CASSKKNTGQLYF. The CDR3 bases that were read are TGTGCCAGCAGCAAAAAAAACACCGGG.

This clone appeared a few times. These gene names are mouse names. The read gets to within 4 residues of the CDR3 end, and the germline J gene fills in the rest. Other nucleotide sequences in the sample specify the same CDR3. The chain joins TRBV1 to TRBJ2-3, with no clear D. This CDR3 spans 15 amino acids. Germline lookup yields CDR1 NSQYPW and CDR2 LRSPGD (reference sequence). V dropped 0 bases and J dropped 0 bases, with 7 bases sitting between them. The covered CDR3 bases are TGCACCTGCAGTGCAGACATCACTAGTGCAGAA. Protein product: CTCSADITSAE. The CDR3 in its entirety is CTCSADITSAETLYF.

As regards this clone: Genes and germline come from the mouse. The read terminates 4 residues ahead of where the CDR3 ends, so the germline J gene completes it. The chain carries TRBV13-1 and TRBJ2-4, with 9 positions matching TRBD2. In germline, CDR1 is NSHNY, CDR2 SYGAGN. The CDR3 totals 17 residues. Unmatched junction bases numbered 7, after V lost 0 bases and J lost 2 bases. Incomplete CDR3 DNA: TGTGCCAGCAGTGATGGCCCCTCTGGGGGGGATCAAAAC. Protein sequence: CASSDGPSGGDQN. The entire CDR3 protein reads CASSDGPSGGDQNTLYF.

This clone has a handful of counts. Any gene name here is a mouse gene name. The CDR3 is cut off 4 residues early in the read; its end comes from the germline J gene. J is TRBJ2-1 and V is TRBV19, with TRBD2 matching 7 bases. This CDR3 spans 15 amino acids. Germline loops: CDR1 FNHDT, CDR2 SITEND (reference sequence). With 4 bases clipped from V and 4 bases from J, the junction kept 8 bases outside the gene matches. The chain's CDR3 is CASSPPGGRYAEQFF. CDR3 bases read: TGTGCCAGCAGTCCCCCTGGGGGACGTTATGCT.

A note on this clone: The genes and germline here are from mouse. The CDR3 extends 4 residues past the end of the read, so its final part is completed from the germline J gene. The sample carries other DNA sequences with the same CDR3. The chain employs TRBV13-1 and TRBJ1-2; 7 nucleotides match TRBD1. This CDR3 spans 14 amino acids. Germline V gene lookup returns CDR1 NSHNY and CDR2 SYGAGN. V shed 3 bases and J 0 bases; nucleotides not matched to a gene: 2. The sequenced part of the CDR3 DNA is TGTGCCAGCAGTGCGGGACAGCCAAACTCC. It specifies CASSAGQPNS. In full, the CDR3 is CASSAGQPNSDYTF.

This clone came up a few times. Gene labels here are mouse ones. The CDR3 end is not reached by the read, which stops 4 residues before it; the germline J gene fills it in. Distinct nucleotide sequences in the sample also encode this CDR3. The chain couples TRBV1 to TRBJ1-1; 10 bases agree with TRBD1. J gave up 4 bases and V 0 bases, and 2 bases lay outside the gene matches. The CDR3 sequence is 15 residues long. CDR1 and CDR2 from the germline V gene are NSQYPW and LRSPGD (reference sequence). Partial CDR3 DNA: TGCACCTGCAGTGCAGAGGGGACAGGGGTCACA. Protein product: CTCSAEGTGVT. The CDR3 as a whole reads CTCSAEGTGVTEVFF.

As concerns this clone: The gene symbols are mouse symbols. The CDR3 DNA, read in part, is TGTGCCAGCAGTGCCATCTGGGGTCCAAACACCGGG. Encoded protein: CASSAIWGPNTG. Given in full, the CDR3 is CASSAIWGPNTGQLYF. The V call is TRBV13-1, the J call TRBJ2-2, with a possible D match to TRBD2 (6 bases). The CDR3 goes on 4 residues after the read ends, and that part is filled in from the germline J gene. Trimming stripped 3 bases from V and 0 bases from J, with 12 bases between. The germline gives CDR1 NSHNY, CDR2 SYGAGN. The CDR3 sequence is 16 residues long.

The table lists this clone with a few counts. Mouse gene names and germline throughout. The read ends 4 residues before the CDR3 terminus; that terminus is restored from the germline J gene. The identical CDR3 is also encoded by other nucleotide sequences in the sample. The chain employs TRBV13-1 and TRBJ1-1; perhaps TRBD1 as D (5 bases). The CDR3 covers 14 residues. Trimming stripped 3 bases from V and 0 bases from J, with 9 bases between. Per the germline V gene, CDR1 is NSHNY and CDR2 is SYGAGN. The CDR3 sequence: CASSVDSANTEVFF. CDR3 DNA, as far as it was read: TGTGCCAGCAGTGTCGACAGTGCAAACACA.

There are a few counts of this clone. Gene names and germline refer to mouse. From the germline J gene comes the end of the CDR3, since the read stops 4 residues before it. The chain is built from TRBV13-1 and TRBJ2-2; 12 nucleotides line up with TRBD2. Per germline, CDR1 NSHNY and CDR2 SYGAGN. The J segment lost 5 bases and the V segment lost 0 bases, leaving 2 bases of the junction unmatched. There are 16 residues in the CDR3. Here the CDR3 reads CASSDGGLGGTGQLYF. The CDR3 bases that were read are TGTGCCAGCAGTGATGGGGGACTGGGGGGAACCGGG.